Listed below are T cell receptor beta chains from one sample, sequenced in a study of blood T cells in healthy people across ages. TCRdb used MiXCR to reprocess the 5' RACE reads, holding one entry per CDR3 protein. The sample records around 1,800,000 distinct CDR3 sequences, roughly two fifths being singletons. The sample was blood. These receptors were obtained from a human donor in good health. CDR3s include the opening cysteine and the closing phenylalanine or tryptophan. The D gene is left open where the match is weak. Size is stated for part of the rows, as once, few or many counts, or as a class when the clone is expanded.

d_gene	v_gene	j_gene	abundance	CDR3nt	CDR3aa
TRBD1	TRBV29-1	TRBJ1-5	.	TGCAGCGTTGTGGGACAGAGCAATCAGCCCCAGCATTTT	CSVVGQSNQPQHF
.	TRBV7-2	TRBJ2-3	.	TGTGCCAGCAGCCTAGAGGTGCAAGACACAGATACGCAGTATTTT	CASSLEVQDTDTQYF
.	TRBV5-1	TRBJ2-7	.	TGCGCCAGCAGCTATAGCGGAAAATATTACGAGCAGTACTTC	CASSYSGKYYEQYF
TRBD1	TRBV20-1	TRBJ2-3	few	TGCAGTGCTAACAGGGGGTCAGATACGCAGTATTTT	CSANRGSDTQYF
.	TRBV28	TRBJ2-5	.	TGTGCCAGCAGGGAAGGGCTAGGAGGTGAAGAGACCCAGTACTTC	CASREGLGGEETQYF
TRBD2	TRBV20-1	TRBJ2-1	once	TGCAGTGCTAAACGACTAGCGGGGGGGATAATCTACAATGAGCAGTTCTTC	CSAKRLAGGIIYNEQFF
.	TRBV7-3	TRBJ1-6	.	TGTGCCAGCAGCTTAAGTCCTCTCAATTCACCCCTCCACTTT	CASSLSPLNSPLHF
.	TRBV2	TRBJ2-4	once	TGTGCCAGCGGTGAAACAGCGAGTGAGCAGTACTTC	CASGETASEQYF
.	TRBV29-1	TRBJ2-1	.	TGCAGCGTGGATGGCCTTAGGGGCTACAATGAGCAGTTCTTC	CSVDGLRGYNEQFF
.	TRBV7-2	TRBJ1-1	.	TGTGCCAGCAAGGGAGGGTTCCCCACTGAAGCTTTCTTT	CASKGGFPTEAFF
TRBD2	TRBV20-1	TRBJ2-5	.	TGCAGTGCTAGAGATGGACCCTGGAAAGAGCGGGGGGGTGAAGAGACCCAGTACTTC	CSARDGPWKERGGEETQYF
.	TRBV7-2	TRBJ2-1	.	TGTGCCAGCAGCCTAGGGGTGTTGGGGCTAGAGCAGTTCTTC	CASSLGVLGLEQFF
TRBD2	TRBV28	TRBJ2-1	once	TGTGCCAGCAGTTGGGCGGGGGGGCCCAATGAGCAGTTCTTC	CASSWAGGPNEQFF
.	TRBV29-1	TRBJ1-1	few	TGCAGCGTTGTGGAACTAGAGGGGACTGAAGCTTTCTTT	CSVVELEGTEAFF
TRBD2	TRBV12-3/TRBV12-4	TRBJ2-1	few	TGTGCCAGCAGAGCGGGGGGGCTCTACAATGAGCAGTTCTTC	CASRAGGLYNEQFF
.	TRBV5-1	TRBJ1-2	.	TGCGCCAGCAGCTTGGCCGGGCTCAGCCGCTACACCTTC	CASSLAGLSRYTF